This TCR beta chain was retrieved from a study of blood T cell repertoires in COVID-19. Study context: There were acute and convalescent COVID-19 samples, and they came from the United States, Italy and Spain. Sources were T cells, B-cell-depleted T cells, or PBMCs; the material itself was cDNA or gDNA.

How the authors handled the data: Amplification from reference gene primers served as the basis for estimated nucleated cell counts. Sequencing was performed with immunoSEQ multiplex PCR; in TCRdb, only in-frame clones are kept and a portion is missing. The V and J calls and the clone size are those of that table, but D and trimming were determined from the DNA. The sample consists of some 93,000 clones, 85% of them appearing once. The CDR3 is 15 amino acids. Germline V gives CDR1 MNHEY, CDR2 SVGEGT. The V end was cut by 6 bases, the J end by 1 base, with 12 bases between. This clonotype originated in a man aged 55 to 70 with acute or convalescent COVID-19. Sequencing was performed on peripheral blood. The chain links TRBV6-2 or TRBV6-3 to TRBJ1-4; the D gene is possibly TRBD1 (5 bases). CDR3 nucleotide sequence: TGTGCCAGCAGCGCAGGGTATGGAACTAATGAAAAACTGTTTTTT. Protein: CASSAGYGTNEKLFF.